This T cell receptor beta chain was documented in a study of patients and donors after allogeneic stem cell transplantation. This clonotype was detected ten times or more. Germline CDR1 is ENHRY and CDR2 is SYGVKD. Trimming stripped 0 bases from V and 7 bases from J, with 6 bases between. The CDR3 is 12 amino acids. TCRdb analysed the RT-PCR reads with MiXCR anew, one entry per CDR3 protein. The sample lists about 230,000 distinct CDR3 sequences; about 14% were seen once. The sample comprised blood, either unsorted or a sorted T cell fraction (not recorded which). The origin of this receptor is a human donor who was either an allogeneic HSCT recipient or a stem cell or donor lymphocyte infusion donor (not recorded which). It is not recorded whose cells these are; they may come from a transplant donor. The chain uses TRBV10-3 and TRBJ1-1; D not resolved. In DNA, the CDR3 is TGTGCCATCAGTGAGTCGTCCGATGAAGCTTTCTTT. As protein: CAISESSDEAFF.